The 11 T cell receptor beta chains given below trace back to one sample, sequenced in a study of T-cell memory formation after mild COVID-19. TCRdb re-analysed the 5' RACE reads in MiXCR, keeping a single row per CDR3 protein. The table includes roughly 300,000 distinct CDR3 sequences, roughly 15% detected once. The specimen sequenced was PBMCs or a T cell subset sorted from them (not recorded which). The receptors derive from a young man who had mild COVID-19 (a few samples of this study predate the infection). Cell type and time point are not known.

The chain uses TRBV7-9 and TRBJ2-1; the D gene is possibly TRBD2 (5 bases). This CDR3 has 14 residues. Germline assignment: CDR1 SEHNR and CDR2 FQNEAQ (reference sequence). V was trimmed by 5 bases and J by 10 bases, leaving 18 bases between them. CDR3 in DNA: TGTGCCAGCAGCACCGGGGAGACTTCCCGCGAGCAGTTCTTC. This codes for CASSTGETSREQFF.

This clonotype was recorded a few times. The chain employs TRBV24-1 and TRBJ2-5, with 10 bases matching TRBD2. From germline, CDR1 is KGHDR and CDR2 SFDVKD. This CDR3 contains 13 residues. The J segment lost 4 bases and the V segment lost 9 bases, leaving 4 bases of the junction unmatched. The CDR3 sequence: CATGVAGGETQYF. The CDR3 bases are TGTGCCACCGGGGTAGCGGGGGGAGAGACCCAGTACTTC.

The rearrangement uses TRBV9 and TRBJ1-1, with TRBD1 identical over 11 bases. The CDR3 extends over 17 amino acids. V trimming: 3 bases; J trimming: 5 bases; junction bases outside the gene matches: 12. CDR1 SGDLS and CDR2 YYNGEE come from the germline V gene. CDR3 sequence: CASSDGQGALVGTEAFF. CDR3 DNA: TGTGCCAGCAGCGATGGACAGGGGGCTTTAGTAGGGACTGAAGCTTTCTTT.

This clonotype was counted only a few times. The chain joins TRBV7-8 to TRBJ2-3, with TRBD2 as a possible D gene (6 bases). The CDR3 length is 15 residues. Trimming removed 8 bases from V and 0 bases from J, with 15 bases in between. The germline V gene has CDR1 SGHVS and CDR2 FQNEAQ. CDR3 sequence: CASARGAGSTDTQYF. The CDR3 nucleotides read TGTGCCAGCGCGAGAGGGGCGGGGAGCACAGATACGCAGTATTTT.

The chain uses TRBV29-1 and TRBJ2-1, with D perhaps TRBD2 (5 bases). Germline V gene data show CDR1 as SQVTM and CDR2 as ANQGSEA. The CDR3 extends over 14 amino acids. V gave up 4 bases and J gave up 0 bases, with 10 bases separating them. The CDR3 reads CSVVPAVSYNEQFF. The CDR3 DNA reads TGCAGCGTTGTTCCAGCGGTCTCCTACAATGAGCAGTTCTTC.

The sample holds a few counts of this clonotype. V and J are TRBV5-4 and TRBJ2-7; either TRBD1 or TRBD2 may fit D (7 bases each). V lost 2 bases and J lost 1, with 16 bases in between. This CDR3 has 16 amino acids. Germline V gene data show CDR1 as SGHNT and CDR2 as YYREEE (reference sequence). CDR3 loop: CASSFGGDSSSYEQYV. CDR3 DNA: TGTGCCAGCAGCTTTGGGGGGGACAGTTCTTCCTACGAGCAGTACGTC.

This clonotype was counted between two and nine times. The chain is built from TRBV20-1 and TRBJ2-5; 8 bases map to TRBD2. Germline values: CDR1 DFQATT, CDR2 SNEGSKA (reference sequence). The junction had 8 bases not matched to a gene; V was cut back by 6 bases and J by 2 bases. This CDR3 has 14 amino acids. The CDR3: CSAPRTSLQETQYF. The DNA of the CDR3 is TGCAGTGCCCCCCGGACTAGCCTTCAAGAGACCCAGTACTTC.

The rearrangement links TRBV12-3 or TRBV12-4 to TRBJ2-5; 8 nucleotides line up with TRBD2. The CDR3 length is 13 residues. The trim removed 8 bases at V and 5 bases at J, leaving 7 bases unmatched. CDR3 loop: CASGVGGAETQYF. CDR3 nucleotide sequence: TGTGCCAGCGGCGTCGGGGGGGCCGAGACCCAGTACTTC.

This clonotype turned up a few times. The V call is TRBV30, the J call TRBJ1-4; unclear D gene. CDR3 length equals 13 residues. With 1 base removed from V and 5 bases from J, the gap between germline ends came to 8 bases. Germline CDR1 is GTSNPN and CDR2 is SVGIG (reference sequence). CDR3 DNA sequence: TGTGCCTGGAGTGGGGCAGAGAATGAAAAACTGTTTTTT. The encoded protein is CAWSGAENEKLFF.

V and J are TRBV18 and TRBJ2-5, with 9 positions matching TRBD2. CDR3 length: 15 amino acids. The germline V gene encodes CDR1 KGHSH and CDR2 LQKENI. V gave up 3 bases and J gave up 1 base; unmatched junction bases: 3. CDR3 bases: TGTGCCAGCTCACCTAGGACTAGCGCCCAAGAGACCCAGTACTTC. Translation gives CASSPRTSAQETQYF.

This clonotype showed up just a few times. The J gene is TRBJ2-2, the V gene TRBV4-3; TRBD2 aligns across 7 bases. The V gene end was trimmed by 4 bases and the J gene end by 1 base; junction bases not matched to a gene: 6. CDR3 length: 16 residues. CDR1 and CDR2 from the germline V gene are LGHNA and YSLEER. The CDR3 loop reads CASSLLTGGNTGELFF. CDR3 coding DNA: TGCGCCAGCAGCCTACTCACGGGGGGGAACACCGGGGAGCTGTTTTTT.